The 14 T cell receptor beta chains below come from one sample, sequenced in a study of T-cell reconstitution after alpha-beta-depleted transplantation in children. A TCRbeta library incorporating unique molecular identifiers was prepared. TCRdb recomputed calls from the PCR reads with MiXCR, one row per CDR3 protein. The sample has 450,000 to 500,000 distinct CDR3 sequences, around 12% seen once. The sequenced sample was PBMCs from the stem cell graft donor, obtained from the stem cell graft. Receptor source: a human donor who donated a stem cell graft to a child with combined immunodeficiency.

The chain links TRBV2 to TRBJ2-3; TRBD2 might be the D (6 bases). Germline V gives CDR1 SNHLY, CDR2 FYNNEI. With 4 bases removed from V and 5 bases from J, the gap between germline ends came to 10 bases. This CDR3 comprises 13 residues. The CDR3 loop reads CASSGLVGDTQYF. The CDR3 nucleotides are TGTGCCAGCAGTGGACTAGTCGGAGATACGCAGTATTTT. The whole variable domain, filled in from reference TRBV2 and TRBJ2-3, reads EPEVTQTPSHQVTQMGQEVILRCVPISNHLYFYWYRQILGQKVEFLVSFYNNEISEKSEIFDDQFSVERPDGSNFTLKIRSTKLEDSAMYFCASSGLVGDTQYFGPGTRLTVL.

The V and J genes are TRBV25-1 and TRBJ1-2, with 9 nucleotides matching TRBD1. J gave up 0 bases and V 4 bases, and 9 bases lay outside the gene matches. This CDR3 contains 17 residues. Germline-derived CDR1 and CDR2 are MGHDK and SYGVNS. The CDR3 nucleotides are TGTGCCAGCAGTGCCCTCCCGGGACAGGGCTCTAACTATGGCTACACCTTC. This encodes CASSALPGQGSNYGYTF.

This clonotype was detected ten times or more. The rearrangement uses TRBV6-5 and TRBJ1-5; D gene ambiguous. Trimming pared 8 bases from V and 3 bases from J, leaving 17 bases between. This CDR3 spans 15 amino acids. CDR1 and CDR2 from the germline V gene are MNHEY and SVGAGI. CDR3 sequence reads: CASAPRQVPNQPQHF. CDR3 sequence (DNA): TGTGCCAGCGCCCCCCGGCAGGTACCCAATCAGCCCCAGCATTTT.

The sample holds many counts of this clonotype. The V gene is TRBV20-1, the J gene TRBJ2-7; 9 bases agree with TRBD2. V was pared by 5 bases and J by 6 bases, with 14 bases of the junction left unmatched. Germline V gives CDR1 DFQATT, CDR2 SNEGSKA (reference sequence). The CDR3 has 15 amino acids. CDR3 residues: CSAPRGSGRIGEQYF. The CDR3 DNA is TGCAGTGCTCCCCGAGGTAGCGGGAGAATCGGCGAGCAGTACTTC.

This chain uses TRBV10-3 with TRBJ1-5; 11 nucleotides match TRBD1. Germline V CDR1 and CDR2: ENHRY, SYGVKD. The CDR3 runs 14 residues. V shed 6 bases, J shed 5 bases, and the junction held 3 bases outside the gene matches. The CDR3 loop reads CAISGTGGDQPQHF. The DNA for the CDR3 is TGTGCCATCAGCGGGACAGGGGGGGATCAGCCCCAGCATTTT.

This clonotype was seen a handful of times. This CDR3 is CASSPIPGSSYEQYF. The DNA for the CDR3 is TGTGCCAGCAGCCCGATTCCCGGGAGCTCCTACGAGCAGTACTTC. This chain links TRBV7-2 with TRBJ2-7; D is possibly TRBD2 (6 bases). The CDR3 covers 15 residues. Per germline, CDR1 SGHTA and CDR2 FQGNSA. V lost 5 bases and J 0 bases, leaving 14 bases between the germline ends. The full variable domain, in which reference TRBV7-2 and TRBJ2-7 provide the parts outside the CDR3, is GAGVSQSPSNKVTEKGKDVELRCDPISGHTALYWYRQSLGQGLEFLIYFQGNSAPDKSGLPSDRFSAERTGGSVSTLTIQRTQQEDSAVYLCASSPIPGSSYEQYFGPGTRLTVT.

The chain carries TRBV28 and TRBJ1-1; D is undetermined. The CDR3 is 15 residues long. Germline CDR1 is MDHEN and CDR2 is SYDVKM. Trimming took off 5 bases at V and 0 bases at J, with 13 bases between the two ends. The CDR3 protein is CASSKSLFMNTEAFF. CDR3 DNA: TGTGCCAGCAGTAAGAGCTTATTTATGAACACTGAAGCTTTCTTT.

This clonotype was seen more than once but under ten times. The rearrangement joins TRBV2 to TRBJ2-1; no reliable D call. The CDR3 sequence is 15 residues long. V gave up 3 bases and J gave up 0 bases, with 9 bases separating them. Germline CDR1 is SNHLY and CDR2 is FYNNEI. CDR3 residues: CASSDKISSYNEQFF. DNA for the CDR3: TGTGCCAGCAGTGATAAGATAAGCTCCTACAATGAGCAGTTCTTC.

The V and J genes are TRBV2 and TRBJ2-2; no firm D call. The CDR3 consists of 15 residues. CDR1 and CDR2 (germline): SNHLY, FYNNEI. The ends were cut back, 1 base at V and 1 base at J, with 7 bases in the middle. CDR3 loop: CASSEGRMNTGELFF. CDR3 nucleotide sequence: TGTGCCAGCAGTGAAGGCAGGATGAACACCGGGGAGCTGTTTTTT.

V and J are TRBV20-1 and TRBJ1-1; TRBD1 matches at 10 bases. Germline V lookup: CDR1 DFQATT, CDR2 SNEGSKA (reference sequence). Losses at the gene ends were 3 bases for V and 5 bases for J; bases not matched to a gene: 9. This CDR3 comprises 15 residues. CDR3 sequence reads: CSASYFGGQGTEAFF. DNA for the CDR3: TGCAGTGCTAGTTATTTCGGGGGACAGGGGACTGAAGCTTTCTTT.

This clonotype was detected only a few times. This chain uses TRBV6-2 or TRBV6-3 with TRBJ2-6; D tentatively reads TRBD1 or TRBD2 (5 bases each). Germline lookup yields CDR1 MNHEY and CDR2 SVGEGT. CDR3 length equals 17 residues. V lost 5 bases and J 4 bases, leaving 18 bases between the germline ends. Written as DNA, the CDR3 is TGTGCCAGCAGTCCCTTCGGGGCTGCGGAAGGGGCCAACGTCCTGACTTTC. Protein product: CASSPFGAAEGANVLTF.

Comments on this clonotype: As the CDR3 is not closed by the conserved phenylalanine or tryptophan, this likely results from a read error. The rearrangement links TRBV5-1 to TRBJ1-1; TRBD1 matches at 9 bases. The CDR3 is 17 residues long. V lost 0 bases and J lost 8; bases outside the gene matches: 14. Germline V gene lookup returns CDR1 SGHRS and CDR2 YFSETQ. CDR3 residues: CASSLDGSGTGRLEAFY. The CDR3 bases are TGCGCCAGCAGCTTGGACGGCTCCGGGACAGGGAGGTTAGAAGCTTTCTAT.

CDR3 in amino acids: CSARVHTSGSLNRDEQFF. Written as DNA, the CDR3 is TGCAGTGCTAGAGTCCACACTAGCGGGAGCCTGAACAGGGATGAGCAGTTCTTC. This rearrangement joins TRBV20-1 to TRBJ2-1, with TRBD2 identical over 11 bases. The CDR3 is made up of 18 amino acids. In germline, CDR1 is DFQATT, CDR2 SNEGSKA (reference sequence). The V segment lost 1 base and the J segment 8 bases; nucleotides outside the gene matches: 16.

This chain uses TRBV4-2 with TRBJ1-1; 9 bases are shared with TRBD1. Trimming took 3 bases from V and 1 from J; bases not matched to a gene: 9. The CDR3 runs 17 residues. The V gene's germline CDR1 is LGHNA and CDR2 YNFKEQ. CDR3 loop: CASSHLPGQGPNTEAFF. CDR3 sequence (DNA): TGTGCCAGCAGCCACCTCCCGGGACAGGGCCCGAACACTGAAGCTTTCTTT.